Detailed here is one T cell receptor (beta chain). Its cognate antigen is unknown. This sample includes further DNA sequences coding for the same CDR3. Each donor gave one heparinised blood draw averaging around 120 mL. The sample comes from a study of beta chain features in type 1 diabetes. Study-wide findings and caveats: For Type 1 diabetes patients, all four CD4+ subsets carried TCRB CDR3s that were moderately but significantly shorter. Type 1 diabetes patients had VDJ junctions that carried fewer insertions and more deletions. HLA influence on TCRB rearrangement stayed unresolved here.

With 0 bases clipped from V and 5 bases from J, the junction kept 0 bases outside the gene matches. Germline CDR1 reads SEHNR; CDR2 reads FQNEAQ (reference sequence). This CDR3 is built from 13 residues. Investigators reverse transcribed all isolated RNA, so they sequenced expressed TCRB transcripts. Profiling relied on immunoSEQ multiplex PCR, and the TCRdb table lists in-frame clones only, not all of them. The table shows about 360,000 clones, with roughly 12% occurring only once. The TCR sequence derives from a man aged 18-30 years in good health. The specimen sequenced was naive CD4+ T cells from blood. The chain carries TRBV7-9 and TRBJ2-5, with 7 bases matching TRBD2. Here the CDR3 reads CASSLAGGETQYF. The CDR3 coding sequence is TGTGCCAGCAGCTTAGCGGGAGGGGAGACCCAGTACTTC.